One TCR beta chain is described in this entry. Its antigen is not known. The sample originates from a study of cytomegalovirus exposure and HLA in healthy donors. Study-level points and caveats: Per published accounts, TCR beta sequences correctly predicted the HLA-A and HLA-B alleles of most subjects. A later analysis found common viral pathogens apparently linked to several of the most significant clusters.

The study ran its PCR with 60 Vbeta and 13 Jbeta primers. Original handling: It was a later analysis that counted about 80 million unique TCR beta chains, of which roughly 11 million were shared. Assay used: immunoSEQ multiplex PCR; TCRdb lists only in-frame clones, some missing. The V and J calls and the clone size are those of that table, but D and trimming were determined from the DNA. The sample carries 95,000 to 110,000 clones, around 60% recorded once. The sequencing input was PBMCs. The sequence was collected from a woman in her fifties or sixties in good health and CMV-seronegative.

Here the CDR3 DNA reads TGTGCCAGCAGAAATCAGGGGGGCGCTGAAGCTTTCTTT. Translated: CASRNQGGAEAFF. The V call is TRBV6-6, the J call TRBJ1-1, with 7 positions matching TRBD1. The germline V gene has CDR1 MNHNY and CDR2 SVGAGI (reference sequence). The CDR3 is 13 amino acids. V shed 6 bases, J shed 6 bases, and the junction held 7 bases outside the gene matches.